One sample yielded the 16 T cell receptor beta chains listed below, sequenced in a study of blood T cell repertoires in COVID-19. The data were produced by immunoSEQ multiplex PCR, yet TCRdb's version contains in-frame clones alone and is incomplete. The sample contains under 350,000 clones, roughly nine tenths of which appear only once. Input material: PBMCs or T cells enriched from blood (not recorded which). Every receptor here comes from a man aged 60 to 69 who had recovered from COVID-19.

This chain joins TRBV19 and TRBJ1-2; maybe TRBD1 (5 bases). This CDR3 is built from 14 residues. Between the trimmed V and J ends, which lost 2 bases and 8 bases, there was a span of 15 bases. Germline V gives CDR1 LNHDA, CDR2 SQIVND (reference sequence). For the CDR3, the DNA is TGTGCCAGTAGTATATCGGCAGTTCAGGGCGGCTACACCTTC. It is translated as CASSISAVQGGYTF.

V and J are TRBV7-2 and TRBJ2-1; TRBD2 aligns across 13 bases. This CDR3 spans 16 amino acids. Germline V gene lookup returns CDR1 SGHTA and CDR2 FQGNSA. V dropped 5 bases and J dropped 6; count of bases not matched to a gene: 7. The DNA of the CDR3 is TGTGCCAGCAGCAAACCCGGGACTAGCGGGACCAATGAGCAGTTCTTC. Protein product: CASSKPGTSGTNEQFF.

This sequence joins TRBV19 and TRBJ1-4; unclear D gene. V dropped 4 bases and J dropped 2 bases, with 8 bases sitting between them. The CDR3 length is 14 residues. The germline V gene has CDR1 LNHDA and CDR2 SQIVND (reference sequence). As DNA, the CDR3 is TGTGCCAGTAGTAGGTGGCAGACTAATGAAAAACTGTTTTTT. Amino acids: CASSRWQTNEKLFF.

The chain combines TRBV6-5 with TRBJ1-5; tentatively, D is TRBD1 (5 bases). V was trimmed by 2 bases and J by 7 bases, leaving 12 bases between them. This CDR3 has 14 residues. The germline V gene has CDR1 MNHEY and CDR2 SVGAGI. The CDR3 sequence is CASSYIREGQPQHF. The CDR3 DNA follows: TGTGCCAGCAGTTACATCAGGGAGGGACAGCCCCAGCATTTT.

V gene TRBV18 combines with J gene TRBJ2-7, with 8 bases matching TRBD1. The CDR3 spans 14 residues. Germline V CDR1 and CDR2: KGHSH, LQKENI. J gave up 2 bases and V 5 bases, and 5 bases lay outside the gene matches. This CDR3 is CASSATGETYEQYF. CDR3 nucleotides: TGTGCCAGCTCAGCGACAGGGGAAACCTACGAGCAGTACTTC.

J is TRBJ1-3 and V is TRBV9; maybe TRBD1 (5 bases). The CDR3 consists of 13 residues. The V end was cut by 0 bases, the J end by 10 bases, with 11 bases between. The germline V gene has CDR1 SGDLS and CDR2 YYNGEE. The CDR3 sequence: CASSVGPGGTIYF. In nucleotides, the CDR3 is TGTGCCAGCAGCGTAGGGCCCGGGGGGACCATATATTTT. Using reference TRBV9 and TRBJ1-3 for the parts outside the CDR3, the full variable domain is DSGVTQTPKHLITATGQRVTLRCSPRSGDLSVYWYQQSLDQGLQFLIQYYNGEERAKGNILERFSAQQFPDLHSELNLSSLELGDSALYFCASSVGPGGTIYFGEGSWLTVV.

The CDR3 DNA follows: TGTGCCAGGGCCGGGACTAGCGGGAGCTACGAGCAGTACTTC. It translates to CARAGTSGSYEQYF. V usage is TRBV2 and J usage is TRBJ2-7; 14 bases agree with TRBD2. The CDR3 length is 14 residues. The germline V gene encodes CDR1 SNHLY and CDR2 FYNNEI. The junction had 4 bases not matched to a gene; V was cut back by 9 bases and J by 3 bases.

V and J are TRBV4-1 and TRBJ1-2; D call uncertain. CDR3 length equals 15 residues. The V gene's germline CDR1 is MGHRA and CDR2 YSYEKL. V shed 0 bases and J shed 4 bases, with 12 bases lying between them. CDR3 region: CASSQEWALPYGYTF. CDR3 bases: TGCGCCAGCAGCCAAGAGTGGGCATTACCCTATGGCTACACCTTC.

This clone was seen more than once but under ten times. Other DNA sequences in the same sample also yield this CDR3. This chain links TRBV2 with TRBJ2-7; 8 positions agree with TRBD1. The V and J ends lost 7 bases and 1 base, in that order; junction bases with no gene match: 6. Germline V gives CDR1 SNHLY, CDR2 FYNNEI. This CDR3 comprises 14 residues. CDR3 sequence (DNA): TGTGCCAGCACCAGAACAGGGGGTTCCTACGAGCAGTACTTC. Protein sequence: CASTRTGGSYEQYF.

This CDR3 reads CASSLALGGRGDGYTF. DNA of the CDR3: TGTGCCAGCAGCTTAGCGCTTGGTGGCAGGGGTGATGGCTACACCTTC. This chain links TRBV7-8 with TRBJ1-2; D is perhaps TRBD1 (6 bases). The V gene's germline CDR1 is SGHVS and CDR2 FQNEAQ. This CDR3 is built from 16 residues. Trimming removed 0 bases at V and 6 bases at J, with 17 bases between.

This rearrangement joins TRBV19 to TRBJ1-6; D unresolved. This CDR3 contains 17 residues. Germline CDR1 LNHDA, CDR2 SQIVND (reference sequence). Trimming cost V 0 bases and J 8 bases, with 17 bases left between them. Here the CDR3 DNA reads TGTGCCAGTAGTATAGATGGCAGGTCGATCCTGTATTCACCCCTCCACTTT. Its translation: CASSIDGRSILYSPLHF.

The rearrangement joins TRBV18 to TRBJ2-2; possible D gene TRBD2, 6 bases. The CDR3 totals 14 residues. The germline gives CDR1 KGHSH, CDR2 LQKENI. Trimming took 4 bases from V and 1 from J, leaving 7 bases between them. CDR3 sequence: CASSRAGNTGELFF. The CDR3, as DNA: TGTGCCAGCTCACGAGCGGGGAACACCGGGGAGCTGTTTTTT.

The chain recombines TRBV7-8 with TRBJ1-5, with D uncertain. V was shortened by 1 base and J by 8 bases, with 18 bases between the two germline ends. In germline, CDR1 is SGHVS, CDR2 FQNEAQ. The CDR3 length is 16 residues. As DNA, the CDR3 is TGTGCCAGCAGCTTAGAACGACTCACTCTCTTGGAGCCCCAGCATTTT. Residues: CASSLERLTLLEPQHF. The variable domain in full, with the rest retrieved from reference TRBV7-8 and TRBJ1-5, is GAGVSQSPRYKVAKRGQDVALRCDPISGHVSLFWYQQALGQGPEFLTYFQNEAQLDKSGLPSDRFFAERPEGSVSTLKIQRTQQEDSAVYLCASSLERLTLLEPQHFGDGTRLSIL.

V and J are TRBV19 and TRBJ1-3; TRBD1 is a possible D gene (5 bases). Germline V gene sequence: CDR1 LNHDA, CDR2 SQIVND (reference sequence). Trimming took off 6 bases at V and 0 bases at J, with 12 bases between the two ends. The CDR3 consists of 15 residues. CDR3 sequence reads: CASRVWGSSGNTIYF. CDR3 DNA: TGTGCCAGTAGAGTATGGGGCAGCTCTGGAAACACCATATATTTT.

This chain joins TRBV6-2 or TRBV6-3 and TRBJ1-5; TRBD1 matches 9 bases. With V trimmed by 6 bases and J by 7 bases, 10 bases remained unmatched. CDR1 MNHEY and CDR2 SVGEGT come from the germline V gene. The CDR3 spans 15 residues. The CDR3 spells CASSLLGQGRQPQHF. The CDR3 DNA sequence: TGTGCCAGCAGCCTCTTGGGACAGGGAAGGCAGCCCCAGCATTTT.

This chain connects TRBV9 to TRBJ1-2; 10 nucleotides agree with TRBD1. The CDR3 runs 15 residues. Losses at the gene ends were 4 bases for V and 3 bases for J; bases not matched to a gene: 6. Per the germline V gene, CDR1 is SGDLS and CDR2 is YYNGEE. This CDR3 reads CASSTYGQGDYGYTF. In DNA form, the CDR3 reads TGTGCCAGCAGCACATACGGACAGGGGGACTATGGCTACACCTTC.